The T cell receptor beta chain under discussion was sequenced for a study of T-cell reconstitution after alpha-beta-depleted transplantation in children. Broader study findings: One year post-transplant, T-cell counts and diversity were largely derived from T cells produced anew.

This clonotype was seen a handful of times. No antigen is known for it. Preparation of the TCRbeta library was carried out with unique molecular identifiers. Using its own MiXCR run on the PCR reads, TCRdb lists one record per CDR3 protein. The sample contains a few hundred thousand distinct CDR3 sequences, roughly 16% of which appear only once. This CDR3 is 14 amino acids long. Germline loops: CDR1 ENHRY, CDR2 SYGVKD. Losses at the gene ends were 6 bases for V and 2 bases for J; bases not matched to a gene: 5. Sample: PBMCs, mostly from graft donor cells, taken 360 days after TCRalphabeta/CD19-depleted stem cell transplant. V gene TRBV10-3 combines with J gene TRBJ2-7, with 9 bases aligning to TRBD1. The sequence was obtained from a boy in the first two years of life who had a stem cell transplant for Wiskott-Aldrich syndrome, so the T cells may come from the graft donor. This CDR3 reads CAISVTGGTYEQYF. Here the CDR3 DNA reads TGTGCCATCAGCGTGACAGGGGGGACCTACGAGCAGTACTTC.